The clone carrying this TCR beta chain has ten or more counts. The data were obtained in a study of neurological immune-mediated disorders. CDR3 size: 15 residues. Germline CDR1 is DFQATT and CDR2 is SNEGSKA (reference sequence). V trimming: 1 base; J trimming: 0 bases; junction bases outside the gene matches: 4. The cDNA was synthesized by means of template-switch 5'RACE, which was carried out with 10-nucleotide random UMIs. TCRdb reanalysed the 5' RACE reads using MiXCR and keeps one entry per CDR3 protein. The sample has under 90,000 distinct CDR3 sequences; roughly 9% are singletons. The clonotype originates from a man aged 50 to 60 in good health. The sample consisted of PBMCs. The chain combines TRBV20-1 with TRBJ1-1, with TRBD1 identical over 8 bases. The CDR3 loop reads CSARVGTGVNTEAFF. The CDR3 nucleotides are TGCAGTGCTAGAGTAGGGACAGGAGTGAACACTGAAGCTTTCTTT.